The 10 T cell receptor beta chains below come from one sample, sequenced in a study of T cell responses to AZD1222 COVID-19 vaccine. Profiling relied on immunoSEQ multiplex PCR, and the TCRdb table lists in-frame clones only, not all of them. The table records fewer than 140,000 clones, approximately 87% of them present only once. This specimen consisted of peripheral blood, obtained on day 0 of AZD1222 vaccination. These receptors originate from an adult in good health.

The V and J genes are TRBV10-2 and TRBJ2-2; 8 bases match TRBD2. The CDR3 covers 15 residues. Germline V lookup: CDR1 WSHSY, CDR2 SAAADI. Trimming took 6 bases from V and 3 from J; bases not matched to a gene: 6. The CDR3 nucleotides read TGCGCCAGCAGGGAAAGCGGGAGTTACACCGGGGAGCTGTTTTTT. Its translation is CASRESGSYTGELFF.

The chain is built from TRBV6-1 and TRBJ2-3, with unresolved D. V shed 2 bases and J shed 1 base, with 16 bases lying between them. The CDR3 length is 17 residues. Germline V gene sequence: CDR1 MNHNS, CDR2 SASEGT. CDR3 protein: CASSESYAARGTDTQYF. As DNA, the CDR3 is TGTGCCAGCAGTGAAAGCTACGCGGCCCGCGGCACAGATACGCAGTATTTT.

The V and J genes are TRBV11-2 and TRBJ2-3; D ambiguous. Trimming shortened V by 2 bases and J by 6 bases, and 6 bases separated the two germline ends. The CDR3 contains 12 residues. Germline CDR1 and CDR2: SGHAT and FQNNGV. This CDR3 is CASSLIRDTQYF. The CDR3 DNA sequence: TGTGCCAGCAGCTTAATTAGGGATACGCAGTATTTT.

The chain joins TRBV6-5 to TRBJ1-5; D remains ambiguous. V was shortened by 4 bases and J by 6 bases, with 13 bases between the two germline ends. The CDR3 totals 14 residues. The germline V gene has CDR1 MNHEY and CDR2 SVGAGI. The CDR3 DNA follows: TGTGCCAGCAGTTTTGAGTATTCGCGTCAGCCCCAGCATTTT. Its translation is CASSFEYSRQPQHF.

This clone has more than one count but fewer than ten. The rearrangement joins TRBV19 to TRBJ1-3; weak D call: TRBD1 (5 bases). CDR3 length: 17 residues. V was cut by 6 bases and J by 0 bases, with 18 bases left in between. Germline V lookup: CDR1 LNHDA, CDR2 SQIVND (reference sequence). The CDR3, as DNA: TGTGCCAGTAGGAAAGACAGACACCGATTCTCTGGAAACACCATATATTTT. It encodes CASRKDRHRFSGNTIYF.

This chain links TRBV19 with TRBJ1-3; D not resolved. V was trimmed by 7 bases and J by 2 bases, leaving 3 bases between them. The CDR3 spans 11 residues. The germline gives CDR1 LNHDA, CDR2 SQIVND (reference sequence). The CDR3 DNA follows: TGTGCCAGTAAGGCTGGAAACACCATATATTTT. This gives the protein CASKAGNTIYF.

This clone was recorded only once. The J gene is TRBJ2-3, the V gene TRBV5-8; D is unclear. CDR1 and CDR2 from the germline V gene are SGHTS and YDEGEE. The ends were cut back, 2 bases at V and 6 bases at J, with 7 bases in the middle. The CDR3 runs to 12 residues. The CDR3 nucleotides read TGTGCCAGCAGCTTTCGGACGGATACGCAGTATTTT. It specifies CASSFRTDTQYF.

CDR3 sequence reads: CASTPKAETNYGYTF. Written as DNA, the CDR3 is TGTGCCAGTACCCCGAAAGCAGAAACTAACTATGGCTACACCTTC. The V gene is TRBV19, the J gene TRBJ1-2, with D unclear. The CDR3 extends over 15 amino acids. Trimming cost V 7 bases and J 0 bases, with 15 bases left between them. From germline, CDR1 is LNHDA and CDR2 SQIVND (reference sequence).

The CDR3 here is CASSRASYSYNEQFF. The CDR3 nucleotides are TGTGCCAGCAGCCGAGCGAGTTACTCCTACAATGAGCAGTTCTTC. V and J are TRBV7-3 and TRBJ2-1; unclear D gene. Germline V gene lookup returns CDR1 SGHTA and CDR2 FQGTGA. The ends were cut back, 5 bases at V and 0 bases at J, with 11 bases in the middle. This CDR3 contains 15 residues. The full variable domain, in which reference TRBV7-3 and TRBJ2-1 provide the parts outside the CDR3, is GAGVSQTPSNKVTEKGKYVELRCDPISGHTALYWYRQSLGQGPEFLIYFQGTGAADDSGLPNDRFFAVRPEGSVSTLKIQRTERGDSAVYLCASSRASYSYNEQFFGPGTRLTVL.

V and J are TRBV5-4 and TRBJ2-2; D might be TRBD1 (5 bases). Trimming removed 2 bases at V and 1 base at J, with 15 bases between. CDR3 length: 17 amino acids. The V gene's germline CDR1 is SGHNT and CDR2 YYREEE (reference sequence). The DNA of the CDR3 is TGTGCCAGCAGCTTAGTCGGACACGGAATGAACACCGGGGAGCTGTTTTTT. It translates to CASSLVGHGMNTGELFF. The variable domain in full, completed from reference TRBV5-4 and TRBJ2-2, reads ETGVTQSPTHLIKTRGQQVTLRCSSQSGHNTVSWYQQALGQGPQFIFQYYREEENGRGNFPPRFSGLQFPNYSSELNVNALELDDSALYLCASSLVGHGMNTGELFFGEGSRLTVL.